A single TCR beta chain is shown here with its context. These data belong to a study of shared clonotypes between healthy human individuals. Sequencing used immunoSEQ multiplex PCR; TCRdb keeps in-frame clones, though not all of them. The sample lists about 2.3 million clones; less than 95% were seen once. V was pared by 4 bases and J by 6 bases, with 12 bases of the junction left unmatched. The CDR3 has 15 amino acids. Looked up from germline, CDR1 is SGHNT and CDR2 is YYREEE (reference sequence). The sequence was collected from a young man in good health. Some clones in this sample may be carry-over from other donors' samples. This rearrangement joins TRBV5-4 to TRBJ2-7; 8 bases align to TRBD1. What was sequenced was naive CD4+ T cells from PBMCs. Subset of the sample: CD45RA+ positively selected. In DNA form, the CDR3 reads TGTGCCAGCAGCCCCCCGGGGGACAGGTCGGGCGAGCAGTACTTC. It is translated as CASSPPGDRSGEQYF.